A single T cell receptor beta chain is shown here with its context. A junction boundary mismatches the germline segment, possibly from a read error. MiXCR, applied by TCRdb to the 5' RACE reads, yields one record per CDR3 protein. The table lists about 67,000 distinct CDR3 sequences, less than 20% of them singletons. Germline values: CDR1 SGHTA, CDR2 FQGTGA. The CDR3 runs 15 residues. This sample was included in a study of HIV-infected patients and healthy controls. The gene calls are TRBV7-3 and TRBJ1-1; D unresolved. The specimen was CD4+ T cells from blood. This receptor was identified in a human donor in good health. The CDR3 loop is CASNLSNERHTEAFF. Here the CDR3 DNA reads TGTGCCAGCAACTTAAGTAATGAGAGACACACTGAAGCCTTCTTT.